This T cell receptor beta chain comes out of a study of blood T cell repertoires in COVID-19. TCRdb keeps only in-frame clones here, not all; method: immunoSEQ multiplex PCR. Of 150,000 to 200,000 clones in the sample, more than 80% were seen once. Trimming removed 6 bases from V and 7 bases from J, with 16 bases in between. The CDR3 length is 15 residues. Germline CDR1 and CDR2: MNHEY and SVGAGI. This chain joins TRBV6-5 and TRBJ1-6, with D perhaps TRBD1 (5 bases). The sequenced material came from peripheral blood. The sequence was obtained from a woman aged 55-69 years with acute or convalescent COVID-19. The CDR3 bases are TGTGCCAGCAGACCCCGGCAGGGCGCGAATTCACCCCTCCACTTT. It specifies CASRPRQGANSPLHF.